The rows below give T cell receptor beta chains drawn from one sample of a study of radiotherapy plus CTLA-4 blockade in lung cancer. Here immunoSEQ multiplex PCR was the method, and the copy in TCRdb shows in-frame clones only, minus some. The sample consists of 75,000 to 100,000 clones, approximately 86% of them appearing once. This specimen was peripheral blood, taken from a patient treated with radiotherapy plus ipilimumab. Every receptor here comes from a human donor with non-small cell lung cancer that progressed on radiotherapy plus ipilimumab. Each CDR3 is given with its conserved first and last residue. Only part of the rows carry a size: once, few, many, or a class if the clone is expanded.

>TRBJ2-3|TRBV2|once
CAKTSDTQYF
>TRBJ2-4|TRBV5-6|few
CASSLAAGVFNIQYF
>TRBJ2-2|TRBV25-1|NA
CASSGHMDTGELFF
>TRBJ2-7|TRBV6-5|NA
CASSYSGDSAVHEQYF
>TRBJ2-7|TRBV27|NA
CASSSRTYEQYF
>TRBJ2-7|TRBV5-4|few
CASSTGYEQYF
>TRBJ1-1|TRBV15|once
CATSRQTGMNTEAFF
>TRBJ2-1|TRBV7-6|NA
CASSLRDRVLVGQFF
>TRBJ1-1|TRBV7-3|NA
CASSFLSNTEAFF
>TRBJ2-1|TRBV7-6|NA
CASSLGKAGEVGAAYEQFF
>TRBJ2-2|TRBV7-6|few
CASSFPSGTTGELFF
>TRBJ1-5|TRBV7-2|NA
CASSLGGGHDQPQHF
>TRBJ2-5|TRBV14|NA
CASSQDRARGYETQYF
>TRBJ2-7|TRBV4-2|NA
CASSQVLPTEFYEQYF
>TRBJ2-3|TRBV10-2|few
CASSVSWGDTQYF
>TRBJ2-7|TRBV5-1|NA
CASSLGTGGLEQYF
>TRBJ2-2|TRBV5-1|NA
CASTRQGIGTGELFF
>TRBJ2-7|TRBV2|NA
CASSVSLAGGYEQYF